This is a list of T cell receptor beta chains from one sample in a study of blood T cell repertoires in COVID-19. Clones were sequenced by immunoSEQ multiplex PCR, and TCRdb holds only the in-frame ones, with some missing. The profile shows roughly 380,000 clones, 89% of them singletons. The sample was peripheral blood. All receptors derive from a woman aged 40-49 years with COVID-19, enrolled during active disease. Each CDR3 is given with its conserved first and last residue. A D gene is named only where the DNA matches it firmly. Size is omitted from some rows. Given values are once, few, many or a class for expanded clones.

J,D,V,size,CDR3,DNA
TRBJ1-4,.,TRBV5-1,.,CASRRGGAEKLFF,TGCGCCAGCCGACGCGGAGGGGCTGAAAAACTGTTTTTT
TRBJ1-1,.,TRBV15,.,CATSNQGYTEAFF,TGTGCCACCAGCAACCAGGGATACACTGAAGCTTTCTTT
TRBJ2-2,TRBD1,TRBV7-2,many,CASSFRTGGTGELFF,TGTGCCAGCAGCTTCCGGACAGGGGGCACCGGGGAGCTGTTTTTT
TRBJ2-7,TRBD1,TRBV6-5,.,CASSLTGGMYEQYF,TGTGCCAGCAGTTTAACAGGGGGGATGTACGAGCAGTACTTC
TRBJ1-2,.,TRBV15,.,CATSRDRVAGYTF,TGTGCCACCAGCAGAGATAGGGTAGCGGGCTACACCTTC
TRBJ2-6,.,TRBV5-4,.,CASSPGGSGANVLTF,TGTGCCAGCAGCCCCGGGGGCTCTGGGGCCAACGTCCTGACTTTC
TRBJ1-1,TRBD1,TRBV28,once,CASRSSGGFEAFF,TGTGCCAGCAGGAGTTCAGGGGGCTTTGAAGCTTTCTTT
TRBJ2-5,.,TRBV11-3,.,CASSLDAGQETQYF,TGTGCCAGCAGCTTAGACGCAGGTCAAGAGACCCAGTACTTC
TRBJ1-2,.,TRBV4-3,.,CASSQETGLSGYTF,TGCGCCAGCAGCCAGGAAACAGGGCTGAGCGGCTACACCTTC
TRBJ2-7,TRBD1,TRBV2,.,CASSDPHRTGHAHEQYF,TGTGCCAGCAGTGATCCCCACCGGACAGGACATGCCCACGAGCAGTACTTC
TRBJ1-3,.,TRBV2,.,CASSVFGQPDSGNTIYF,TGTGCCAGCAGTGTGTTCGGACAGCCTGACTCTGGAAACACCATATATTTT
TRBJ1-3,.,TRBV19,.,CASSASAGNTIYF,TGTGCCAGTAGTGCCAGCGCAGGAAACACCATATATTTT
TRBJ2-4,.,TRBV18,.,CASSLAQAKNIQYF,TGTGCCAGTTCTCTCGCGCAAGCCAAAAACATTCAGTACTTC
TRBJ2-7,.,TRBV5-6,.,CASARRGTYEQYF,TGTGCCAGCGCTAGACGGGGTACCTACGAGCAGTACTTC
TRBJ1-1,TRBD1,TRBV5-6,.,CASSWPGQGNTEAFF,TGTGCCAGCAGCTGGCCGGGACAGGGGAACACTGAAGCTTTCTTT
TRBJ1-4,TRBD1,TRBV30,.,CAWSVKGAEKLFF,TGTGCCTGGAGTGTAAAGGGGGCCGAAAAACTGTTTTTT
TRBJ2-7,TRBD1,TRBV5-6,.,CASSFSTGNEQYF,TGTGCCAGCAGCTTTTCGACAGGGAACGAGCAGTACTTC
TRBJ1-1,.,TRBV28,.,CASNRPAGNTEAFF,TGTGCCAGCAACCGACCGGCGGGGAACACTGAAGCTTTCTTT
TRBJ1-1,.,TRBV20-1,.,CSASRGDNTEAFF,TGCAGTGCTAGTAGGGGTGACAACACTGAAGCTTTCTTT
TRBJ1-2,TRBD1,TRBV6-5,.,CASRAGGASLGYTF,TGTGCCAGCAGGGCAGGGGGCGCCTCTTTAGGCTACACCTTC
TRBJ2-2,TRBD1,TRBV11-3,few,CASSPPTGTSTGELFF,TGTGCCAGCAGCCCCCCGACAGGGACGTCCACCGGGGAGCTGTTTTTT
TRBJ1-5,.,TRBV7-9,once,CASSLSGAPQPQHF,TGTGCCAGCAGCTTATCAGGGGCACCTCAGCCCCAGCATTTT
TRBJ1-4,.,TRBV6-6,.,CASSPRKVLNEKLFF,TGTGCCAGCAGTCCCCGTAAAGTACTTAATGAAAAACTGTTTTTT
TRBJ2-2,.,TRBV4-3,.,CASSQARNTGELFF,TGCGCCAGCAGCCAAGCCAGGAACACCGGGGAGCTGTTTTTT
TRBJ1-6,TRBD1,TRBV18,.,CASSPPSTGGTSPLHF,TGTGCCAGCTCACCTCCCTCGACAGGGGGCACCTCACCCCTCCACTTT